The 12 T cell receptor beta chains in this list originate from one sample, sequenced in a study of blood T cell repertoires in COVID-19. Here immunoSEQ multiplex PCR was the method, and the copy in TCRdb shows in-frame clones only, minus some. This table holds about 120,000 clones, more than 70% found once. Sample: peripheral blood. All receptors derive from a man aged 55-75 years with acute or convalescent COVID-19.

The chain employs TRBV9 and TRBJ1-3; 9 bases fit TRBD1. The CDR3 is 15 amino acids. Per the germline V gene, CDR1 is SGDLS and CDR2 is YYNGEE. The junction had 6 bases not matched to a gene; V was cut back by 4 bases and J by 4 bases. CDR3 DNA: TGTGCCAGCAGCTTTACAGGGGGCTTCGGAAACACCATATATTTT. Translated: CASSFTGGFGNTIYF. Looking up the rest from reference TRBV9 and TRBJ1-3 gives the full variable domain: DSGVTQTPKHLITATGQRVTLRCSPRSGDLSVYWYQQSLDQGLQFLIQYYNGEERAKGNILERFSAQQFPDLHSELNLSSLELGDSALYFCASSFTGGFGNTIYFGEGSWLTVV.

The V call is TRBV10-3, the J call TRBJ2-7, with 7 bases matching TRBD2. Per the germline V gene, CDR1 is ENHRY and CDR2 is SYGVKD. The CDR3 extends over 15 amino acids. Trimming cost V 0 bases and J 2 bases; bases outside gene matches: 4. CDR3 loop: CAISESGGGPYEQYF. DNA of the CDR3: TGTGCCATCAGTGAGTCTGGGGGAGGGCCCTACGAGCAGTACTTC.

The J gene is TRBJ2-7, the V gene TRBV4-3; 8 positions match TRBD1. V trimming: 0 bases; J trimming: 0 bases; junction bases outside the gene matches: 13. In germline, CDR1 is LGHNA, CDR2 YSLEER. The CDR3 spans 19 residues. The CDR3 DNA reads TGCGCCAGCAGCCAAGAAAGGGTGGGGGACGGGACAGGCTCCTACGAGCAGTACTTC. It translates to CASSQERVGDGTGSYEQYF.

This clone has only a few counts. This chain links TRBV3-1 (or the pseudogene TRBV3-2) with TRBJ2-7; 9 nucleotides agree with TRBD2. CDR3 length equals 15 residues. With 4 bases clipped from V and 6 bases from J, the junction kept 10 bases outside the gene matches. Looked up from germline, CDR1 is LGHDT and CDR2 is YNNKEL (reference sequence). CDR3 amino acids: CASSLDGSGSSEQYF. CDR3 in DNA: TGTGCCAGCAGCCTAGATGGTAGCGGGAGCTCCGAGCAGTACTTC.

The chain recombines TRBV30 with TRBJ2-5, with D perhaps TRBD1 (6 bases). V was clipped by 2 bases and J by 4 bases, with 8 bases between them. Germline CDR1 reads GTSNPN; CDR2 reads SVGIG (reference sequence). The CDR3 covers 12 residues. CDR3 DNA sequence: TGTGCCTGGAGTCAGGGGCCAGAGACCCAGTACTTC. It yields the protein CAWSQGPETQYF.

This clone is a singleton in its sample. V gene TRBV10-3 combines with J gene TRBJ2-1; TRBD2 aligns across 10 bases. Germline V gives CDR1 ENHRY, CDR2 SYGVKD. V dropped 6 bases and J dropped 5; count of bases not matched to a gene: 13. This CDR3 has 17 amino acids. DNA for the CDR3: TGTGCCATCAGCCCCTCGAGCGGGAGGGCGACCCACAATGAGCAGTTCTTC. This gives the protein CAISPSSGRATHNEQFF.

This chain uses TRBV28 with TRBJ1-2; weak D call: TRBD1 (5 bases). The CDR3 contains 16 residues. V was pared by 7 bases and J by 2 bases, with 20 bases between. The germline V gene has CDR1 MDHEN and CDR2 SYDVKM. CDR3 amino acids: CASTFWGSTVNYGYTF. The CDR3 coding sequence is TGTGCCAGCACCTTCTGGGGTTCGACAGTCAACTATGGCTACACCTTC.

The chain recombines TRBV7-2 with TRBJ2-1; 9 nucleotides agree with TRBD2. The J segment lost 4 bases and the V segment lost 2 bases, leaving 0 bases of the junction unmatched. CDR3 length: 14 residues. Per germline, CDR1 SGHTA and CDR2 FQGNSA. CDR3 amino acids: CASSLTSGYNEQFF. The CDR3 DNA reads TGTGCCAGCAGCTTAACTAGCGGGTACAATGAGCAGTTCTTC.

The chain carries TRBV21-1 and TRBJ1-5. TRBV21-1 is a listed pseudogene. The CDR3 runs 14 residues. CDR3 residues: CASSQGRECQPQHF. CDR3 bases: TGTGCCAGCAGCCAAGGAAGGGAGTGTCAGCCCCAGCATTTT.

This chain connects TRBV6-1 to TRBJ1-2; possibly TRBD1 for D (5 bases). The germline gives CDR1 MNHNS, CDR2 SASEGT. There are 14 residues in the CDR3. The V gene lost 1 base and the J gene lost 5 bases, with 11 bases spanning the gap. As DNA, the CDR3 is TGTGCCAGCAGTGAAGAGGGGTCGACTTATGGCTACACCTTC. Its protein product is CASSEEGSTYGYTF.

The rearrangement links TRBV3-1 (or the pseudogene TRBV3-2) to TRBJ2-5; maybe TRBD2 (6 bases). Germline V gene data show CDR1 as LGHDT and CDR2 as YNNKEL (reference sequence). The V and J ends lost 0 bases and 2 bases respectively, with 10 bases between them. The CDR3 spans 15 residues. In DNA form, the CDR3 reads TGTGCCAGCAGCCAAGAGGGAGGAGCGCAAGAGACCCAGTACTTC. It specifies CASSQEGGAQETQYF.

J is TRBJ1-1 and V is TRBV5-1; perhaps TRBD1 as D (6 bases). V was trimmed by 2 bases and J by 10 bases, leaving 21 bases between them. Germline V gene sequence: CDR1 SGHRS, CDR2 YFSETQ. The CDR3 has 15 residues. CDR3 in DNA: TGCGCCAGCAGCTTATCCGGGACAACCTCCGATGGAGCTTTCTTT. Its protein product is CASSLSGTTSDGAFF.